This TCR beta chain comes out of a study of blood T cell repertoires in COVID-19. CDR1 MDHEN and CDR2 SYDVKM come from the germline V gene. With 6 bases clipped from V and 4 bases from J, the junction kept 11 bases outside the gene matches. The CDR3 spans 16 residues. Per the authors' pipeline: Estimation of nucleated cell counts was performed using reference gene primer amplification. Libraries were prepared by immunoSEQ multiplex PCR; TCRdb keeps only in-frame clonotypes and omits some of them. That table gives V, J and clone size, and the DNA gave D and trimming. The sample holds over 100,000 clones; roughly 86% are singletons and the top ten take 2.5% to 3.5%.

The clonotype was recovered from a man in his forties or fifties with active or convalescent COVID-19. This chain links TRBV28 with TRBJ1-4; TRBD1 aligns across 7 bases. Sequencing was carried out using peripheral blood. The CDR3 DNA sequence: TGTGCCAGCAGGCCAACCCCGGACAGGCTTAATGAAAAACTGTTTTTT. This sequence encodes CASRPTPDRLNEKLFF.